The 27 T cell receptor beta chains below come from one sample, sequenced in a study of control samples from healthy donors and cancer patients (TCRdb year 2020). Library preparation used the immunoSEQ multiplex PCR assay. TCRdb obtained this table from immuneACCESS and retained in-frame rearrangements with V and J assigned. These tables miss some clones; where compared with another copy, unresolved V genes account for less than half of the shortfall, and the remainder is unexplained. The sample yields roughly 58,000 clones; 70% to 90% were counted once. Clones ranked in the top ten supply 9.5% to 15% of the sample. The sample comprised PBMCs. All receptors come from a woman aged 55-70 years with lung cancer.

The chain recombines TRBV4-1 with TRBJ2-1; D might be TRBD1 (6 bases). This CDR3 spans 13 amino acids. Looked up from germline, CDR1 is MGHRA and CDR2 is YSYEKL. Deletions cut 3 bases from V and 7 bases from J, with 10 bases between. CDR3 amino acids: CASSQATGNEQFF. CDR3 sequence (DNA): TGCGCCAGCAGCCAGGCCACAGGGAATGAGCAGTTCTTC.

V and J are TRBV7-8 and TRBJ2-1, with 7 bases identical to TRBD2. The CDR3 consists of 16 residues. After removal of 3 bases from V and 6 bases from J, the junction contained 11 bases not matched to a gene. Germline lookup yields CDR1 SGHVS and CDR2 FQNEAQ. The CDR3 DNA sequence: TGTGCCAGCAGCTTCCGGGACTACCTAAACAGCAATGAGCAGTTCTTC. Translated: CASSFRDYLNSNEQFF. The whole variable domain, remainder taken from reference TRBV7-8 and TRBJ2-1, is GAGVSQSPRYKVAKRGQDVALRCDPISGHVSLFWYQQALGQGPEFLTYFQNEAQLDKSGLPSDRFFAERPEGSVSTLKIQRTQQEDSAVYLCASSFRDYLNSNEQFFGPGTRLTVL.

J is TRBJ2-5 and V is TRBV27; possibly TRBD2 for D (6 bases). Germline-derived CDR1 and CDR2 are MNHEY and SMNVEV (reference sequence). This CDR3 is 14 amino acids long. Trimming stripped 3 bases from V and 13 bases from J, with 21 bases between. CDR3 sequence reads: CASSFFRDSPYLYF. Here the CDR3 DNA reads TGTGCCAGCAGTTTTTTTCGGGACTCTCCCTACTTGTACTTC.

This chain links TRBV15 with TRBJ1-1; D is unresolved. The V and J ends lost 0 bases and 4 bases respectively, with 12 bases between them. This CDR3 has 15 residues. Per germline, CDR1 LNHNV and CDR2 YYDKDF (reference sequence). In DNA form, the CDR3 reads TGTGCCACCAGCAGAGATAAAACCCTCGCCACTGAAGCTTTCTTT. Translation: CATSRDKTLATEAFF.

The chain uses TRBV24-1 and TRBJ2-5; 12 nucleotides match TRBD2. CDR1 and CDR2 from the germline V gene are KGHDR and SFDVKD. This CDR3 comprises 15 residues. The trim removed 2 bases at V and 4 bases at J, leaving 1 base unmatched. CDR3: CATSDWGLAGETQYF. DNA of the CDR3: TGTGCCACCAGTGATTGGGGACTAGCGGGAGAGACCCAGTACTTC.

This clone was observed a few times. The rearrangement joins TRBV6-5 to TRBJ1-5; no reliable D call. The CDR3 loop spans 14 amino acids. Trimming left V 2 bases short and J 5 bases short, with 10 bases between. Germline-derived CDR1 and CDR2 are MNHEY and SVGAGI. CDR3 protein: CASSYIGRDQPQHF. The CDR3 region has the DNA TGTGCCAGCAGTTACATAGGGAGGGATCAGCCCCAGCATTTT.

V gene TRBV6-5 combines with J gene TRBJ1-1, with D possibly matching TRBD1 (6 bases). CDR3 size: 14 residues. Trimming left V 5 bases short and J 4 bases short, with 14 bases between. Per germline, CDR1 MNHEY and CDR2 SVGAGI. In DNA, the CDR3 is TGTGCCAGCAGTCCCCGAGGGGGGTTCACTGAAGCTTTCTTT. Translating it yields CASSPRGGFTEAFF.

The J gene is TRBJ2-6, the V gene TRBV28; 10 bases agree with TRBD1. Looked up from germline, CDR1 is MDHEN and CDR2 is SYDVKM. CDR3 length: 18 residues. Germline trimming cut 6 bases from V and 2 bases from J; bases unmatched to any gene: 10. The CDR3 DNA follows: TGTGCCAGCAGGCTCTTGGACAGGGGGATCGCTGGGGCCAACGTCCTGACTTTC. Encoded protein: CASRLLDRGIAGANVLTF.

The chain employs TRBV28 and TRBJ1-2, with TRBD1 matching over 10 bases. The ends lost 6 bases at V and 7 bases at J; junction bases unmatched: 14. Germline V gene lookup returns CDR1 MDHEN and CDR2 SYDVKM. The CDR3 loop spans 16 amino acids. The CDR3 DNA follows: TGTGCCAGCAGCCGCTCCAGACAGGGGGCGGGGGGTGGCTACACCTTC. Translation: CASSRSRQGAGGGYTF.

The V gene is TRBV30, the J gene TRBJ1-4; D not certain. V lost 3 bases to trimming and J lost 6 bases, with 11 bases between them. Germline CDR1 and CDR2: GTSNPN and SVGIG (reference sequence). The CDR3 extends over 13 amino acids. The CDR3 sequence: CAWSPGIHEKLFF. The CDR3 DNA reads as TGTGCCTGGAGCCCCGGGATACATGAAAAACTGTTTTTT.

The gene calls are TRBV3-1 (or the pseudogene TRBV3-2) and TRBJ2-5; 13 nucleotides align to TRBD2. The CDR3 is 15 amino acids. J was trimmed by 2 bases and V by 4 bases; bases with no gene match: 1. The V gene's germline CDR1 is LGHDT and CDR2 YNNKEL (reference sequence). As DNA, the CDR3 is TGTGCCAGCAGCCGGACTAGCGGGGGTCAAGAGACCCAGTACTTC. Amino acids: CASSRTSGGQETQYF.

V and J are TRBV3-1 (or the pseudogene TRBV3-2) and TRBJ1-1, with TRBD1 as a possible D gene (6 bases). The CDR3 contains 14 residues. V dropped 4 bases and J dropped 5 bases, with 14 bases sitting between them. Germline V gene data show CDR1 as LGHDT and CDR2 as YNNKEL (reference sequence). The CDR3: CASSPTGLGTEAFF. The CDR3 DNA reads as TGTGCCAGCAGCCCTACAGGGTTAGGAACTGAAGCTTTCTTT.

V is TRBV10-3 and J is TRBJ1-1, with 8 nucleotides matching TRBD1. Germline values: CDR1 ENHRY, CDR2 SYGVKD. J gave up 4 bases and V 10 bases, and 11 bases lay outside the gene matches. This CDR3 has 14 residues. This CDR3 reads CATWPGGIFTEAFF. CDR3 DNA: TGTGCCACCTGGCCAGGGGGCATCTTCACTGAAGCTTTCTTT.

The rearrangement uses TRBV19 and TRBJ1-1; D is unresolved. Germline CDR1 is LNHDA and CDR2 is SQIVND (reference sequence). V was pared by 5 bases and J by 2 bases, with 15 bases between. This CDR3 is 15 amino acids long. The CDR3 bases are TGTGCCAGTAGTGCCTCCAGGATGGCCAACACTGAAGCTTTCTTT. It specifies CASSASRMANTEAFF.

This sequence joins TRBV3-1 (or the pseudogene TRBV3-2) and TRBJ2-1; 10 bases are a match to TRBD2. Germline values: CDR1 LGHDT, CDR2 YNNKEL (reference sequence). Germline trimming cut 4 bases from V and 9 bases from J; bases unmatched to any gene: 15. This CDR3 spans 17 amino acids. CDR3 loop: CASSPLRGAGGIGEQFF. CDR3 nucleotides: TGTGCCAGCAGCCCCCTTCGTGGAGCGGGAGGGATCGGTGAGCAGTTCTTC.

V usage is TRBV28 and J usage is TRBJ2-7, with a weak D call TRBD2 (5 bases). V was trimmed by 5 bases and J by 3 bases, leaving 11 bases between them. This CDR3 is 13 amino acids long. Germline V gives CDR1 MDHEN, CDR2 SYDVKM. The chain's CDR3 is CASSPSAGYEQYF. The DNA for the CDR3 is TGTGCCAGCAGTCCTTCGGCGGGCTACGAGCAGTACTTC. The full variable domain, rest sourced from reference TRBV28 and TRBJ2-7, is DVKVTQSSRYLVKRTGEKVFLECVQDMDHENMFWYRQDPGLGLRLIYFSYDVKMKEKGDIPEGYSVSREKKERFSLILESASTNQTSMYLCASSPSAGYEQYFGPGTRLTVT.

V usage is TRBV6-5 and J usage is TRBJ1-1; perhaps TRBD1 as D (6 bases). The V gene's germline CDR1 is MNHEY and CDR2 SVGAGI. The CDR3 totals 13 residues. The V end lost 6 bases, the J end lost 1 base, and 9 bases lay between the germline ends. In DNA, the CDR3 is TGTGCCAGCAGGGGACAACCGAACACTGAAGCTTTCTTT. This translates into CASRGQPNTEAFF.

This clone was recorded once. The chain has TRBV7-2 and TRBJ2-1; D uncertain. The CDR3 consists of 12 residues. V lost 4 bases and J lost 6, with 7 bases in between. Germline CDR1 SGHTA, CDR2 FQGNSA. CDR3 DNA: TGTGCCAGCAGCTCGCTAGTCAATGAGCAGTTCTTC. Encoded protein: CASSSLVNEQFF.

This clone was observed once. The chain links TRBV30 to TRBJ1-6; 7 bases are shared with TRBD1. The CDR3 has 14 amino acids. Germline loops: CDR1 GTSNPN, CDR2 SVGIG (reference sequence). The trim removed 0 bases at V and 10 bases at J, leaving 6 bases unmatched. The CDR3 region has the DNA TGTGCCTGGAGTGTAGAGGGGGCAGGGTCACCCCTCCACTTT. Translated, it gives CAWSVEGAGSPLHF. The whole variable domain, filled in from reference TRBV30 and TRBJ1-6, reads SQTIHQWPATLVQPVGSPLSLECTVEGTSNPNLYWYRQAAGRGLQLLFYSVGIGQISSEVPQNLSASRPQDRQFILSSKKLLLSDSGFYLCAWSVEGAGSPLHFGNGTRLTVT.

The gene calls are TRBV12-3 or TRBV12-4 and TRBJ1-3; D gene unclear. Trimming took 7 bases from V and 0 from J, leaving 7 bases between them. The CDR3 runs 13 residues. The CDR3 sequence: CASTTLSGNTIYF. DNA of the CDR3: TGTGCCAGCACAACACTCTCTGGAAACACCATATATTTT.

The chain combines TRBV7-9 with TRBJ1-5; D is unresolved. Per the germline V gene, CDR1 is SEHNR and CDR2 is FQNEAQ (reference sequence). The CDR3 length is 13 residues. The V gene lost 5 bases and the J gene lost 5 bases, with 10 bases spanning the gap. The CDR3 loop is CASSARRDQPQHF. In nucleotides, the CDR3 is TGTGCCAGCAGCGCTCGCAGAGATCAGCCCCAGCATTTT.

V is TRBV2 and J is TRBJ1-2; 8 positions agree with TRBD1. CDR1 SNHLY and CDR2 FYNNEI come from the germline V gene. Trimming took 7 bases from V and 8 from J; bases not matched to a gene: 12. CDR3 size: 14 residues. The CDR3 protein is CASKQQGVEGGYTF. The CDR3 DNA reads as TGTGCCAGCAAACAACAGGGGGTGGAGGGAGGCTACACCTTC.

The chain combines TRBV29-1 with TRBJ2-1; D possibly corresponds to TRBD1 (5 bases). Germline values: CDR1 SQVTM, CDR2 ANQGSEA. Deletions cut 2 bases from V and 6 bases from J, with 11 bases between. The CDR3 extends over 13 amino acids. In nucleotides, the CDR3 is TGCAGCGTTGAATTGGTTAGGGGCAATGAGCAGTTCTTC. This codes for CSVELVRGNEQFF.

This clone is a singleton in its sample. CDR3: CASSGQGSNQPQHF. DNA for the CDR3: TGTGCCAGCAGCGGACAGGGGAGCAATCAGCCCCAGCATTTT. The chain joins TRBV6-5 to TRBJ1-5, with 9 bases identical to TRBD1. The length of the CDR3 is 14 residues. The trim removed 6 bases at V and 1 base at J, leaving 1 base unmatched. Germline V CDR1 and CDR2: MNHEY, SVGAGI.

The gene calls are TRBV30 and TRBJ1-1, with D unclear. The CDR3 runs 11 residues. From germline, CDR1 is GTSNPN and CDR2 SVGIG (reference sequence). Trimming took off 0 bases at V and 2 bases at J, with 1 base between the two ends. The CDR3 loop reads CAWSVNTEAFF. As DNA, the CDR3 is TGTGCCTGGAGTGTTAACACTGAAGCTTTCTTT.

J is TRBJ2-1 and V is TRBV27; perhaps D is TRBD1 or TRBD2 (7 bases each). In germline, CDR1 is MNHEY, CDR2 SMNVEV (reference sequence). CDR3 size: 17 residues. V lost 2 bases, J lost 7 bases, and 21 bases lay in between. CDR3 in DNA: TGTGCCAGCAGTTTAAGGGCGAGCGGGACAGTATCGAATGAGCAGTTCTTC. Residues: CASSLRASGTVSNEQFF.

The chain has TRBV5-4 and TRBJ1-6; possible D gene TRBD1, 5 bases. Trimming shortened V by 4 bases and J by 7 bases, and 15 bases separated the two germline ends. The CDR3 is made up of 15 amino acids. CDR1 and CDR2 from the germline V gene are SGHNT and YYREEE (reference sequence). CDR3 sequence reads: CASSKDQGRNSPLHF. CDR3 nucleotide sequence: TGTGCCAGCAGCAAAGACCAGGGAAGGAATTCACCCCTCCACTTT.